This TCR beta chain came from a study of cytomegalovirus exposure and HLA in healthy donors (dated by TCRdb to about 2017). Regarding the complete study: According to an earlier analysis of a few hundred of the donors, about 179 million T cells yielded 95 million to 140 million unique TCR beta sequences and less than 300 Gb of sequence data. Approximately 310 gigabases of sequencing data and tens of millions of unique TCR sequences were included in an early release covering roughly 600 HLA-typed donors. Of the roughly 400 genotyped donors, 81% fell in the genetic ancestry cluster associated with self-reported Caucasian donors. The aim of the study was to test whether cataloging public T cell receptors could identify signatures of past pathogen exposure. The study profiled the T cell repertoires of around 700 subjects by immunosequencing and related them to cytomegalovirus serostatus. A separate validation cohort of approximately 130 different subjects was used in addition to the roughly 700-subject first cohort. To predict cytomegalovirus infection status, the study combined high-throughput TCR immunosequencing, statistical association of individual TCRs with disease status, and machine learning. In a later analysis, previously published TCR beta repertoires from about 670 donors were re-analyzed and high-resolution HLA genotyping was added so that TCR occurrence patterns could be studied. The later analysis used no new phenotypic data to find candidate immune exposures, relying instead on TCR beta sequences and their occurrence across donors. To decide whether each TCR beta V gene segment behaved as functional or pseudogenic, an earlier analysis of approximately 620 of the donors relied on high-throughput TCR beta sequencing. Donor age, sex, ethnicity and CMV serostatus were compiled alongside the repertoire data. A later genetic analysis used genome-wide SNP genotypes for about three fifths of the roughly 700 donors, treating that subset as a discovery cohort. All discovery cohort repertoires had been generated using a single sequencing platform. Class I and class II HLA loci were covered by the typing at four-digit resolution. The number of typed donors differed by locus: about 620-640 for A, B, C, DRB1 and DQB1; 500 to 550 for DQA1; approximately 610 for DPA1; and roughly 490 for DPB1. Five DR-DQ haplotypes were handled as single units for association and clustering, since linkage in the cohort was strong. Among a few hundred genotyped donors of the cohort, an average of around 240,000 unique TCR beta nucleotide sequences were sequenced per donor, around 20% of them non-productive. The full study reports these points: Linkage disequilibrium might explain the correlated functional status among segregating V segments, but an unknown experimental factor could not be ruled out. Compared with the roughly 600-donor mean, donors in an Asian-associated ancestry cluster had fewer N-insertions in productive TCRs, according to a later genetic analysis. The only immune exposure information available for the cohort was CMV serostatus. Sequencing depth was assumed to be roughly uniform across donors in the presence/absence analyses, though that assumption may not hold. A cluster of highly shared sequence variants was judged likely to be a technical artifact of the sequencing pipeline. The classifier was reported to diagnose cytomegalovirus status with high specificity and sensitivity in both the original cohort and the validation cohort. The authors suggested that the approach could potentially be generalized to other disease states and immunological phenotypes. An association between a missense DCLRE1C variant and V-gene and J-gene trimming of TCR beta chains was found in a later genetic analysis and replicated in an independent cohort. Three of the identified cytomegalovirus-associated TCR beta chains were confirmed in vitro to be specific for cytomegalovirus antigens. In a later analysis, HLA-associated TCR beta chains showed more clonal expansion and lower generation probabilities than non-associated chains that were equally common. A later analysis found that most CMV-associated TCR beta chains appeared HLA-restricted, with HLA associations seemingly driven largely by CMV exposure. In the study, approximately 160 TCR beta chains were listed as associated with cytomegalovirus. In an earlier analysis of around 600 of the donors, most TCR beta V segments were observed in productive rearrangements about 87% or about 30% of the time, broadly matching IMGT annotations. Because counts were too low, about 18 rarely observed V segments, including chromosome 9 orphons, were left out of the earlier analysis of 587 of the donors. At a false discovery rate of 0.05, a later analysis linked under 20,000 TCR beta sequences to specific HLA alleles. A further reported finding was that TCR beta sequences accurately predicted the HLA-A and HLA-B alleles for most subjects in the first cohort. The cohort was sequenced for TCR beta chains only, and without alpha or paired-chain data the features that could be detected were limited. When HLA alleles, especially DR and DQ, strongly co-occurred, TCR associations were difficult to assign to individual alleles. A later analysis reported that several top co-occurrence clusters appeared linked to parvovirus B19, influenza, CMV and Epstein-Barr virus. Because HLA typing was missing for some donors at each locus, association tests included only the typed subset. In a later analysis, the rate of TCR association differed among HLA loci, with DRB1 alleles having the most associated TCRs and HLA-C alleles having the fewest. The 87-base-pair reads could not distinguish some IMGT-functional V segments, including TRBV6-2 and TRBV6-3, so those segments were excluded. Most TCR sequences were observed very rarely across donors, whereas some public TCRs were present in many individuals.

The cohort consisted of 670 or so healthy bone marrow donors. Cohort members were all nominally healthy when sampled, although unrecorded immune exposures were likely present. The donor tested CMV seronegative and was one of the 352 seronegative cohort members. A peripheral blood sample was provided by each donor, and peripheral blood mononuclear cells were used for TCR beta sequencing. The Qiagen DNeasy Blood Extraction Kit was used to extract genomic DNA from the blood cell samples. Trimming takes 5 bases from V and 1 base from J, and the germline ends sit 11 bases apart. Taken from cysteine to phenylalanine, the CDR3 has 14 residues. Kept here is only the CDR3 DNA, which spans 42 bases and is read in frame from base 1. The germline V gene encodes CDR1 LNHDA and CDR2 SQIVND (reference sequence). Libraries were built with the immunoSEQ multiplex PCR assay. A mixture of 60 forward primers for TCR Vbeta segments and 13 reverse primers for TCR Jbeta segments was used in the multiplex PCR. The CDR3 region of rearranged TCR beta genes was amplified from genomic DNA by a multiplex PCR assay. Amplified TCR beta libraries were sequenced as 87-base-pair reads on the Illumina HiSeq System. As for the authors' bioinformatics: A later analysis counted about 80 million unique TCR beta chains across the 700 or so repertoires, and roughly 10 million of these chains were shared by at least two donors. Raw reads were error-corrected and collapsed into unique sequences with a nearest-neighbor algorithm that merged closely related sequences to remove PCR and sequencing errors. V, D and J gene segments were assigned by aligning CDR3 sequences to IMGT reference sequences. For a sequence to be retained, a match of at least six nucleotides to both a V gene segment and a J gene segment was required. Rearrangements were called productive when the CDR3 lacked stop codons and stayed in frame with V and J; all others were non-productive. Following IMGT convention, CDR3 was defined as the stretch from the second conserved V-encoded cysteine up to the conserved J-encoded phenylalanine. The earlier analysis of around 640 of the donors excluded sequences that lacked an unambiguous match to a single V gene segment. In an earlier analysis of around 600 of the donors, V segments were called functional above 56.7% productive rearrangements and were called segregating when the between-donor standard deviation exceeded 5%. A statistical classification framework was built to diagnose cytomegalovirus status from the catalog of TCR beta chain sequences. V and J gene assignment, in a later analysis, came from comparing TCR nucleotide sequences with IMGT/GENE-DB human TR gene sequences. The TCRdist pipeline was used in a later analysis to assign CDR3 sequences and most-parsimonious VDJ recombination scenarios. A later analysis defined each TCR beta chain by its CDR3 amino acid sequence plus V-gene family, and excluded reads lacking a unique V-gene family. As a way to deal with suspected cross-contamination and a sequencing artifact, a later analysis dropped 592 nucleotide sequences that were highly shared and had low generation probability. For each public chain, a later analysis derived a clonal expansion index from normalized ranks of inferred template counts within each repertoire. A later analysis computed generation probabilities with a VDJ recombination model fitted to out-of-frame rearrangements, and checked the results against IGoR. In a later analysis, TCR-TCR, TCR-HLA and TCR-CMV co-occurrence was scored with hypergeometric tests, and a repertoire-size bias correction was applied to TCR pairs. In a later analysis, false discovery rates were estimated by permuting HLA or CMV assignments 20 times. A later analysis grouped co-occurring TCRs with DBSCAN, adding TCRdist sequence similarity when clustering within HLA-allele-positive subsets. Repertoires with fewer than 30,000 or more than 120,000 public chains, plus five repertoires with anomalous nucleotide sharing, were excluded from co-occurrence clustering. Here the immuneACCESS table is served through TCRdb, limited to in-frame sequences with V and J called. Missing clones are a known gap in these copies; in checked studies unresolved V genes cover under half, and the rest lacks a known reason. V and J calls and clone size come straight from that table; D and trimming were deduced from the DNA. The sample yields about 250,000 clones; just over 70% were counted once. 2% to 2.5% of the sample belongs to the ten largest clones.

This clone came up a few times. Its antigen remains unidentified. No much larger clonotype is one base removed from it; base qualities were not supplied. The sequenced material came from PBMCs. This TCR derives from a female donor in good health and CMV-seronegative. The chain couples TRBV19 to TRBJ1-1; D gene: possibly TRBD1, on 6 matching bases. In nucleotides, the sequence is TGTGCCAGTAGTGTTGGGGGGGCGAACACTGAAGCTTTCTTT. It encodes CASSVGGANTEAFF.